This T cell receptor beta chain derives from a study of glioma-infiltrating T cells. The study, taken as a whole, reports: Above-expected tissue-blood divergence occurred in all gliomas, most in low-grade ones.

Amplification of TCR alpha and beta CDR3 regions from RNA used iRepertoire nested multiplex PCR. TCRdb reanalysed the multiplex PCR reads using MiXCR and keeps one entry per CDR3 protein. The table has fewer than 200,000 distinct CDR3 sequences, around 30% seen once. This CDR3 contains 16 residues. Germline CDR1 and CDR2: SGHTA and FQGNSA. V was clipped by 5 bases and J by 6 bases, with 19 bases between them. This clonotype came up many times. The target antigen is unknown. Sequencing used glioma tissue, nonneoplastic brain tissue, or PBMCs (not recorded which). The TCR sequence derives from a human donor with low-grade glioma or glioblastoma, undergoing nonglioma brain surgery, or in good health (not recorded which). The chain carries TRBV7-2 and TRBJ1-4, with D unresolved. This chain's CDR3 is CASSQETYRPDEKLFF. The CDR3 coding sequence is TGTGCCAGCAGCCAAGAGACGTATAGGCCGGATGAAAAACTGTTTTTT.